The 7 T cell receptor beta chains reported below all come from one sample, sequenced in a study of T cell responses to AZD1222 COVID-19 vaccine. Assay: immunoSEQ multiplex PCR; the TCRdb copy retains only in-frame clones and omits some. The sample includes some 99,000 clones, approximately 87% of them seen just once. The sequencing here drew on peripheral blood, taken 28 days after the second AZD1222 dose. The receptors shown here come from an adult who received the AZD1222 COVID-19 vaccine.

This clone appeared once. The chain carries TRBV7-9 and TRBJ1-2; D remains ambiguous. The V and J ends lost 2 bases and 4 bases respectively, with 14 bases between them. CDR1 SEHNR and CDR2 FQNEAQ come from the germline V gene (reference sequence). CDR3 length: 15 amino acids. The CDR3 loop is CASSLRLSGSYGYTF. The CDR3 DNA reads TGTGCCAGCAGCTTACGTCTCTCTGGGTCCTATGGCTACACCTTC.

This sequence joins TRBV7-9 and TRBJ1-1; D remains ambiguous. Germline V lookup: CDR1 SEHNR, CDR2 FQNEAQ (reference sequence). This CDR3 has 12 residues. The V gene lost 1 base and the J gene lost 6 bases, with 6 bases spanning the gap. The CDR3 bases are TGTGCCAGCAGCTTAGGGGGTCCTGAAGCTTTCTTT. Amino acids: CASSLGGPEAFF.

The chain recombines TRBV28 with TRBJ2-7; D is perhaps TRBD1 (6 bases). The germline CDR1 and CDR2 sequences are MDHEN and SYDVKM. The ends were cut back, 6 bases at V and 0 bases at J, with 12 bases in the middle. This CDR3 contains 14 residues. Here the CDR3 reads CASSKQGTSYEQYF. In nucleotides, the CDR3 is TGTGCCAGCAGCAAACAGGGCACCTCCTACGAGCAGTACTTC.

The rearrangement uses TRBV7-3 and TRBJ1-1, with TRBD1 matching 10 bases. Trimming removed 3 bases from V and 4 bases from J; junction bases left unmatched: 5. The length of the CDR3 is 15 residues. CDR1 and CDR2 (germline): SGHTA, FQGTGA. The CDR3 bases are TGTGCCAGCAGCTTGTCCGGGACAGGGGCCACTGAAGCTTTCTTT. Residues: CASSLSGTGATEAFF. Supplemented by reference TRBV7-3 and TRBJ1-1, the full variable domain reads GAGVSQTPSNKVTEKGKYVELRCDPISGHTALYWYRQSLGQGPEFLIYFQGTGAADDSGLPNDRFFAVRPEGSVSTLKIQRTERGDSAVYLCASSLSGTGATEAFFGQGTRLTVV.

This clone was observed a single time. This sequence joins TRBV27 and TRBJ1-1; 9 bases are a match to TRBD1. J was trimmed by 2 bases and V by 6 bases; bases with no gene match: 10. The CDR3 is made up of 16 amino acids. Germline loops: CDR1 MNHEY, CDR2 SMNVEV (reference sequence). The CDR3 here is CASSRDRDLGNTEAFF. The DNA of the CDR3 is TGTGCCAGCAGCCGGGACAGGGACCTTGGAAACACTGAAGCTTTCTTT.

This chain uses TRBV24-1 with TRBJ2-5; D remains unclear. Trimming removed 1 base at V and 2 bases at J, with 13 bases between. The CDR3 is 16 amino acids. Germline CDR1 KGHDR, CDR2 SFDVKD. CDR3 bases: TGTGCCACCAGTGATTTTCGTCCCGAAGCGCAAGAGACCCAGTACTTC. Residues: CATSDFRPEAQETQYF.

The CDR3 bases are TGTGCCATCAGCGAAAGTGGTAGGGGGACCTACAATGAGCAGTTCTTC. It encodes CAISESGRGTYNEQFF. The gene calls are TRBV10-3 and TRBJ2-1; a weak D match, TRBD1 (6 bases). V gave up 6 bases and J gave up 2 bases, with 17 bases separating them. This CDR3 has 16 amino acids. Germline CDR1 and CDR2: ENHRY and SYGVKD.